Below, 2 T cell receptor beta chains from the same sample are listed, as sequenced in a study of a mutant IDH1 vaccine in newly diagnosed glioma. Time point in this sample: week 23, last vaccination. In the vaccine, a single dose held 300 ug of the mutant IDH1 20-mer peptide, along with topical imiquimod. No cognate antigen is known for these TCRs. Sequencing used immunoSEQ multiplex PCR; TCRdb keeps in-frame clones, though not all of them. The sample shows 35,000 to 50,000 clones, 75% to 95% of them seen only once. The sample in question was PBMCs, obtained from a glioma patient whose treatment included an IDH1 peptide vaccine. The origin of the receptors is a man aged 50-60 years with glioma.

The J gene is TRBJ1-1, the V gene TRBV6-1; a weak D match, TRBD1 (5 bases). Germline V gene data show CDR1 as MNHNS and CDR2 as SASEGT. V lost 6 bases to trimming and J lost 7 bases, with 15 bases between them. The CDR3 extends over 13 amino acids. As DNA, the CDR3 is TGTGCCAGCAGGACAGCAGGATATTTTGAAGCTTTCTTT. This sequence encodes CASRTAGYFEAFF.

As concerns this clone: Its ends do not fully match the called genes, so a read error is possible. The chain links TRBV7-2 to TRBJ1-4; 8 bases match TRBD1. Per germline, CDR1 SGHTA and CDR2 FQGNSA. CDR3 length: 13 residues. CDR3 in DNA: TGTGCCAGCAGCCCAAGATCAGGGGGCGAGACGTCATTT. Translating it yields CASSPRSGGETSF.